The present T cell receptor (beta chain) was sequenced within a study of early T cells in non-severe SARS-CoV-2 infection (dated by TCRdb to the early 2020s). In the study overall: TCR sequencing used bulk RNA from unsorted whole blood, so alpha and beta chains could not be paired. The research as a whole found: VDJdb matching was skewed toward anti-spike CD8 responses, so virus-specific expansions were likely underestimated and private and CD4 specificities were missed.

The library was built by means of 5' RACE. Sequencing took place on a NextSeq 500. To correct for sequencing error and PCR bias, the TCR library protocol tagged individual cDNA molecules with unique molecular identifiers. TCR alpha and beta chains were both sequenced, and the abundances of alpha and beta sequences in each sample were closely correlated with each other. In the authors' own workflow: V gene, J gene and CDR3 annotation of TCR sequences was performed with Decombinator V4. TCRs were defined as expanded if a significant change between any two time points was detected under a Poisson model with p below 0.0001. TCR abundances were normalised to the total number of TCRs sequenced per sample and expressed as counts per million. MAIT TCRs were defined by TRAV1-2 paired with TRAJ12, TRAJ20 or TRAJ33, and iNKT TCRs by TRAV10 paired with TRAJ18. VDJdb, accessed 1 November 2021, was searched for CMV, EBV and SARS-CoV-2 annotated TCRs, excluding TCRs annotated for multiple antigens. Clones were called with MiXCR by TCRdb after fastp trimmed the public reads at Q25, and only in-frame beta chains were retained. Each CDR3 protein appears once, grouped with its most common genes and DNA. In this record, the V and J calls reflect TCRdb's handling and not the investigators' own analysis. The sample profile shows tens of thousands of distinct CDR3 sequences; approximately 4.5% of them were found once. The top ten constitute more than 7% of the sample.

For this clonotype: Its specific antigen is unknown. No base-level quality is on record; no much larger clone is a single base apart.

According to the germline V gene, CDR1 reads SGHRS and CDR2 reads YFSETQ. V is pruned by 1 base and J by 5 bases, leaving 18 bases of the junction without a gene match. From cysteine to phenylalanine, the CDR3 is 18 amino acids long. The read is trimmed to its CDR3 DNA, 54 bases read in frame from base 1. The study was a case-control design nested within a healthcare worker cohort in London, UK, with weekly nasopharyngeal swab PCR tests and blood sampling. Healthcare workers were recruited between 23 and 31 March 2020, during the week of the UK lockdown, and were followed weekly for up to about 16 weeks.

This sequence uses TRBV5-1 and TRBJ2-7, and 7 junctional nucleotides match TRBD2. The sequencing sample was made of whole blood. The receptor comes from an adult who was a healthcare worker with PCR-confirmed SARS-CoV-2 infection or an uninfected control (not recorded which). This receptor has the CDR3 CASSLLGALGRADDEQYF. The DNA reads as follows: TGCGCCAGCAGCTTGTTAGGGGCCTTAGGGAGGGCAGACGACGAGCAGTACTTC.